One sample yielded the 30 T cell receptor beta chains listed below, sequenced in a study of T cells in narcolepsy. Repertoires were generated with immunoSEQ multiplex PCR, while TCRdb's copy carries only in-frame clones and drops some. The sample consists of about 22,000 clones, 81% of them appearing once. Sequencing used memory (CD45RA-) CD4+ T cells from blood. Receptors originate from a human donor in good health.

V gene TRBV2 combines with J gene TRBJ1-3; the match to TRBD1 covers 7 bases. The CDR3 is 12 residues long. Germline V gene sequence: CDR1 SNHLY, CDR2 FYNNEI. J gave up 8 bases and V 3 bases, and 1 base lay outside the gene matches. Written as DNA, the CDR3 is TGTGCCAGCAGTGAGGACAGGTACACCATATATTTT. It specifies CASSEDRYTIYF.

The rearrangement joins TRBV5-1 to TRBJ2-3; D might be TRBD1 (6 bases). V lost 0 bases, J lost 5 bases, and 10 bases lay in between. The CDR3 consists of 14 residues. Germline CDR1 and CDR2: SGHRS and YFSETQ. Written as DNA, the CDR3 is TGCGCCAGCAGCTTGGTACAGGGTCTAGATACGCAGTATTTT. Amino acid sequence: CASSLVQGLDTQYF.

The CDR3 reads CASSSGQSSSYNEQFF. The CDR3 nucleotides read TGCGCCAGCAGCTCGGGACAGTCGAGCTCCTACAATGAGCAGTTCTTC. This chain joins TRBV5-1 and TRBJ2-1; 7 bases are a match to TRBD1. Germline V CDR1 and CDR2: SGHRS, YFSETQ. V shed 3 bases and J 0 bases; nucleotides not matched to a gene: 6. CDR3 length equals 16 residues.

The V call is TRBV15, the J call TRBJ1-6, with 9 bases aligning to TRBD1. CDR3 length equals 16 residues. Germline V gene data show CDR1 as LNHNV and CDR2 as YYDKDF (reference sequence). Losses at the gene ends were 0 bases for V and 9 bases for J; bases not matched to a gene: 6. The CDR3 DNA follows: TGTGCCACCAGCAGAGAGGGACAGGGAATGGGTTCACCCCTCCACTTT. Translated, it gives CATSREGQGMGSPLHF.

This rearrangement joins TRBV5-8 to TRBJ2-4, with D possibly TRBD2 on 5 matching bases. There are 15 residues in the CDR3. The germline V gene encodes CDR1 SGHTS and CDR2 YDEGEE. V shed 4 bases and J shed 0 bases, with 11 bases lying between them. The CDR3 loop is CASSEGRLAKNIQYF. For the CDR3, the DNA is TGTGCCAGCAGCGAAGGGAGACTAGCCAAAAACATTCAGTACTTC.

The V gene is TRBV15, the J gene TRBJ2-7, with 9 bases that match TRBD1. V dropped 1 base and J dropped 6; count of bases not matched to a gene: 7. CDR1 and CDR2 (germline): LNHNV, YYDKDF (reference sequence). The CDR3 extends over 15 amino acids. This chain's CDR3 is CATSRVDRGFSEQYF. For the CDR3, the DNA is TGTGCCACCAGCAGAGTGGACAGGGGTTTTAGCGAGCAGTACTTC.

The chain has TRBV12-5 and TRBJ2-7; 10 bases are shared with TRBD1. CDR3 length equals 15 residues. Looked up from germline, CDR1 is LGHNT and CDR2 is FRNRAP. V shed 7 bases and J 2 bases; nucleotides not matched to a gene: 8. The CDR3 DNA reads TGTGCTAGTGACTCCTCCGGGACAGGGGCCTACGAGCAGTACTTC. Amino acids: CASDSSGTGAYEQYF.

This chain links TRBV11-3 with TRBJ2-7; 9 bases map to TRBD1. The CDR3 length is 15 residues. Germline V lookup: CDR1 SGHNT, CDR2 YENEEA. V lost 3 bases and J lost 6; bases outside the gene matches: 9. The CDR3 protein is CASSLGLRTGVEQYF. The DNA for the CDR3 is TGTGCCAGCAGCTTGGGTTTGCGGACAGGGGTCGAGCAGTACTTC.

The CDR3, as DNA: TGTGCCAGCAGTGCGGGGTATGGCTACACCTTC. Encoded protein: CASSAGYGYTF. The V call is TRBV6-5, the J call TRBJ1-2; unclear D gene. Germline values: CDR1 MNHEY, CDR2 SVGAGI. The V gene lost 5 bases and the J gene lost 5 bases, with 6 bases spanning the gap. CDR3 length: 11 amino acids.

This chain links TRBV10-3 with TRBJ2-7, with 9 nucleotides matching TRBD1. The germline V gene has CDR1 ENHRY and CDR2 SYGVKD. Trimming took 3 bases from V and 4 from J; bases not matched to a gene: 4. CDR3 length: 14 residues. The CDR3 DNA reads as TGTGCCATCAGTGAATGGACAGGGGTTTACGAGCAGTACTTC. This translates into CAISEWTGVYEQYF.

The chain employs TRBV6-1 and TRBJ1-2, with TRBD1 matching 12 bases. The junction had 12 bases not matched to a gene; V was cut back by 8 bases and J by 8 bases. This CDR3 is built from 15 residues. The V gene's germline CDR1 is MNHNS and CDR2 SASEGT. The CDR3 DNA sequence: TGTGCCAGCCTCCCTACCGGGACAGGGGGCAGCGGCTACACCTTC. Translated, it gives CASLPTGTGGSGYTF.

The chain has TRBV19 and TRBJ1-5; TRBD1 is a possible D gene (6 bases). Deletions cut 7 bases from V and 2 bases from J, with 21 bases between. The V gene's germline CDR1 is LNHDA and CDR2 SQIVND (reference sequence). This CDR3 has 17 amino acids. The CDR3 spells CASTMGGGGSGNQPQHF. The DNA for the CDR3 is TGTGCCAGTACCATGGGAGGGGGGGGGAGTGGCAATCAGCCCCAGCATTTT.

This clone appeared a single time. This chain joins TRBV7-6 and TRBJ2-2; no reliable D call. CDR1 and CDR2 from the germline V gene are SGHVS and FNYEAQ. Trimming stripped 5 bases from V and 5 bases from J, with 9 bases between. The CDR3 runs 13 residues. The CDR3 coding sequence is TGTGCCAGCAGCCAAGACTGGACCGGGGAGCTGTTTTTT. Protein product: CASSQDWTGELFF.

The chain employs TRBV19 and TRBJ1-5; maybe TRBD1 (5 bases). Germline CDR1 reads LNHDA; CDR2 reads SQIVND (reference sequence). V lost 4 bases, J lost 3 bases, and 16 bases lay in between. The CDR3 runs 16 residues. The CDR3 spells CASSTQGTGVNQPQHF. In nucleotides, the CDR3 is TGTGCCAGTAGTACCCAAGGAACAGGAGTCAATCAGCCCCAGCATTTT.

The rearrangement joins TRBV9 to TRBJ2-7; 11 bases line up with TRBD2. Per the germline V gene, CDR1 is SGDLS and CDR2 is YYNGEE. V was clipped by 2 bases and J by 1 base; unmatched bases: 2. The CDR3 loop spans 15 amino acids. The CDR3 reads CASSVGTSGSYEQYF. DNA for the CDR3: TGTGCCAGCAGCGTGGGGACTAGCGGTTCCTACGAGCAGTACTTC. The full variable domain, with the rest looked up from reference TRBV9 and TRBJ2-7, is DSGVTQTPKHLITATGQRVTLRCSPRSGDLSVYWYQQSLDQGLQFLIQYYNGEERAKGNILERFSAQQFPDLHSELNLSSLELGDSALYFCASSVGTSGSYEQYFGPGTRLTVT.

V gene TRBV27 combines with J gene TRBJ1-6; 7 nucleotides line up with TRBD1. The CDR3 is made up of 14 amino acids. Per germline, CDR1 MNHEY and CDR2 SMNVEV (reference sequence). V shed 6 bases and J 10 bases; nucleotides not matched to a gene: 9. CDR3 sequence: CASSSLLRGSPLHF. In DNA form, the CDR3 reads TGTGCCAGCAGCTCCCTACTCAGGGGGTCACCCCTCCACTTT.

This rearrangement joins TRBV11-2 to TRBJ1-4; possible D gene TRBD1, 5 bases. With 2 bases removed from V and 7 bases from J, the gap between germline ends came to 17 bases. The CDR3 covers 16 residues. The germline V gene has CDR1 SGHAT and CDR2 FQNNGV. CDR3 sequence (DNA): TGTGCCAGCAGCTTATTTGAGATGAGTACAGGTGAAAAACTGTTTTTT. Protein: CASSLFEMSTGEKLFF.

The chain employs TRBV5-5 and TRBJ1-2, with a weak D call TRBD1 (5 bases). CDR1 and CDR2 (germline): SGHKS, YYEKEE (reference sequence). V shed 4 bases and J shed 4 bases, with 14 bases lying between them. CDR3 size: 14 residues. The CDR3 spells CASSPAGGSYGYTF. DNA of the CDR3: TGTGCCAGCAGCCCGGCTGGGGGGTCCTATGGCTACACCTTC.

This chain joins TRBV9 and TRBJ2-1; D gene ambiguous. This CDR3 has 13 residues. Per germline, CDR1 SGDLS and CDR2 YYNGEE. V dropped 0 bases and J dropped 10 bases, with 11 bases sitting between them. CDR3 protein: CASSVDGKREQFF. The CDR3 DNA reads as TGTGCCAGCAGCGTAGACGGAAAGAGGGAGCAGTTCTTC.

The chain links TRBV9 to TRBJ2-1; TRBD2 aligns across 12 bases. With V trimmed by 5 bases and J by 5 bases, 8 bases remained unmatched. The V gene's germline CDR1 is SGDLS and CDR2 YYNGEE. The length of the CDR3 is 16 residues. CDR3 region: CASSLTTSGGNNEQFF. CDR3 nucleotide sequence: TGTGCCAGCAGTCTTACGACTAGCGGGGGCAACAATGAGCAGTTCTTC. The variable domain in full, completed from reference TRBV9 and TRBJ2-1, reads DSGVTQTPKHLITATGQRVTLRCSPRSGDLSVYWYQQSLDQGLQFLIQYYNGEERAKGNILERFSAQQFPDLHSELNLSSLELGDSALYFCASSLTTSGGNNEQFFGPGTRLTVL.

This chain joins TRBV11-3 and TRBJ1-4; D uncertain. The germline gives CDR1 SGHNT, CDR2 YENEEA. Trimming shortened V by 5 bases and J by 3 bases, and 10 bases separated the two germline ends. This CDR3 comprises 14 residues. Here the CDR3 reads CASSPLGPNEKLFF. The CDR3 region has the DNA TGTGCCAGCAGCCCCTTAGGCCCTAATGAAAAACTGTTTTTT.

As DNA, the CDR3 is TGCGCCAGCAGCCAAGAATGGGGACTAGATACGCAGTATTTT. This gives the protein CASSQEWGLDTQYF. J is TRBJ2-3 and V is TRBV4-3, with D perhaps matching TRBD2 (6 bases). This CDR3 comprises 14 residues. Germline loops: CDR1 LGHNA, CDR2 YSLEER. Trimming took off 0 bases at V and 5 bases at J, with 9 bases between the two ends.

The chain uses TRBV19 and TRBJ2-5; D perhaps matches TRBD2 (6 bases). CDR3 length: 14 amino acids. Trimming left V 0 bases short and J 5 bases short, with 10 bases between. Germline V lookup: CDR1 LNHDA, CDR2 SQIVND (reference sequence). CDR3: CASSIDNSGETQYF. CDR3 DNA sequence: TGTGCCAGTAGTATAGATAATAGCGGCGAGACCCAGTACTTC.

CDR3 sequence: CASSQDLLAGYNEQFF. DNA for the CDR3: TGCGCCAGCAGCCAAGATCTACTAGCGGGCTACAATGAGCAGTTCTTC. This chain connects TRBV4-3 to TRBJ2-1; TRBD2 aligns across 9 bases. Trimming took 0 bases from V and 3 from J; bases not matched to a gene: 3. The germline gives CDR1 LGHNA, CDR2 YSLEER. CDR3 length equals 16 residues.

This chain links TRBV5-6 with TRBJ1-3; maybe TRBD1 (5 bases). CDR1 is SGHDT, CDR2 YYEEEE, per germline. CDR3 size: 15 residues. V was clipped by 1 base and J by 4 bases, with 12 bases between them. The CDR3 DNA reads TGTGCCAGCAGCTTGCGTCCAGGGAGGGGAAACACCATATATTTT. Its protein is CASSLRPGRGNTIYF.

The V and J genes are TRBV29-1 and TRBJ2-7; 7 positions agree with TRBD2. CDR1 and CDR2 (germline): SQVTM, ANQGSEA. CDR3 length: 13 residues. Trimming cost V 3 bases and J 6 bases; bases outside gene matches: 8. The CDR3 protein is CSVEGEGLTEQYF. The DNA of the CDR3 is TGCAGCGTTGAGGGGGAGGGCCTGACCGAGCAGTACTTC.

This sequence joins TRBV5-6 and TRBJ1-2; 7 bases map to TRBD1. The ends lost 4 bases at V and 4 bases at J; junction bases unmatched: 10. The V gene's germline CDR1 is SGHDT and CDR2 YYEEEE. The CDR3 totals 15 residues. As DNA, the CDR3 is TGTGCCAGCAGCAGCCGACAGGGAGGAAGCTATGGCTACACCTTC. Residues: CASSSRQGGSYGYTF.

The chain has TRBV9 and TRBJ2-5; D gene uncertain. V lost 3 bases and J lost 1, with 7 bases in between. Germline V CDR1 and CDR2: SGDLS, YYNGEE. This CDR3 region has 13 residues. The CDR3 DNA is TGTGCCAGCAGCGCGCGGACCCAAGAGACCCAGTACTTC. Translating it yields CASSARTQETQYF.

J is TRBJ1-2 and V is TRBV4-1; D not resolved. CDR3 length: 16 amino acids. Per the germline V gene, CDR1 is MGHRA and CDR2 is YSYEKL. V was cut by 2 bases and J by 3 bases, with 16 bases left in between. CDR3 region: CASSQSASGVHYGYTF. In nucleotides, the CDR3 is TGCGCCAGCAGCCAATCGGCAAGTGGGGTGCACTATGGCTACACCTTC.

The chain combines TRBV7-9 with TRBJ1-6; D call uncertain. Between the trimmed V and J ends, which lost 1 base and 6 bases, there was a span of 1 base. This CDR3 is built from 12 residues. The germline V gene encodes CDR1 SEHNR and CDR2 FQNEAQ (reference sequence). The CDR3 spells CASSLVNSPLHF. The CDR3 DNA reads as TGTGCCAGCAGCTTAGTTAATTCACCCCTCCACTTT.